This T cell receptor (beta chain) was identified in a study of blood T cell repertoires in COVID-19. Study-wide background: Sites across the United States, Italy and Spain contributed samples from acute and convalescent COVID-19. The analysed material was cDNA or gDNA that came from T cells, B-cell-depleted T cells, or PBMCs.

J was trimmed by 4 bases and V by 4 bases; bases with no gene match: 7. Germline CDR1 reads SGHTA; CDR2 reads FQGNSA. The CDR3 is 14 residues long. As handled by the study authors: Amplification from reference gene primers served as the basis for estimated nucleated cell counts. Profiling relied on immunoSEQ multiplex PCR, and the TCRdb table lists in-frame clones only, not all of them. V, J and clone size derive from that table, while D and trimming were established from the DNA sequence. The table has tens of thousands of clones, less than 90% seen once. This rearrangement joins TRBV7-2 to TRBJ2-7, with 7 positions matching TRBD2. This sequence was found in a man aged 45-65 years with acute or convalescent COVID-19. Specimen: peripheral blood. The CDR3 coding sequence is TGTGCCAGCAGCTCGTCTGTCGGGAGGTACGAGCAGTACTTC. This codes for CASSSSVGRYEQYF. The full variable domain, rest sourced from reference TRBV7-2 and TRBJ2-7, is GAGVSQSPSNKVTEKGKDVELRCDPISGHTALYWYRQSLGQGLEFLIYFQGNSAPDKSGLPSDRFSAERTGGSVSTLTIQRTQQEDSAVYLCASSSSVGRYEQYFGPGTRLTVT.